The rows below give T cell receptor beta chains drawn from one sample of a study of regulatory T cells in long-lasting Graves disease. TCRdb independently ran MiXCR on the multiplex PCR reads; one entry per CDR3 protein. This table holds almost 450,000 distinct CDR3 sequences, 15% to 20% found once. These records were also assigned to another study, of T cells in Graves' hyperthyroidism and ophthalmopathy.

The specimen was peripheral blood mononuclear cells (PBMCs), collected at new diagnosis, from a patient treated with antithyroid drugs. All receptors come from a woman aged 25 to 39 with Graves disease. The CDR3 runs from the conserved cysteine through the conserved F or W. The order of the fields is J gene, D gene, clone size, V gene, CDR3 protein, CDR3 DNA. A D gene is named only where the DNA matches it firmly. Where a row states a size, it is once, few, many or the class of an expanded clone; other rows omit it.

J: TRBJ2-1; D: .; size: many; V: TRBV27; CDR3: CASNSDGPFHNEQFF; DNA: TGTGCCAGCAACTCCGACGGGCCCTTCCACAATGAGCAGTTCTTC
J: TRBJ2-7; D: TRBD1; size: .; V: TRBV5-1; CDR3: CASSLRGQGNSEQYF; DNA: TGCGCCAGCAGCTTGAGGGGACAGGGTAATAGTGAGCAGTACTTC
J: TRBJ2-1; D: .; size: .; V: TRBV7-3; CDR3: CASSQGGEQFF; DNA: TGCGCCAGCAGCCAAGGTGGTGAGCAGTTCTTC
J: TRBJ2-7; D: .; size: many; V: TRBV30; CDR3: CAWSGEWREQYF; DNA: TGTGCCTGGAGTGGGGAGTGGAGGGAGCAGTACTTC
J: TRBJ2-7; D: .; size: many; V: TRBV6-1; CDR3: CASRQRVLRSSYEQYF; DNA: TGTGCCAGCAGACAACGTGTACTAAGGAGCTCCTACGAGCAGTACTTC
J: TRBJ1-1; D: .; size: many; V: TRBV3-1; CDR3: CASSPGAEYTEAFF; DNA: TGTGCCAGCAGCCCCGGGGCAGAATACACTGAAGCTTTCTTT
J: TRBJ2-5; D: .; size: many; V: TRBV6-5; CDR3: CASSYSKQDSRETQYF; DNA: TGTGCCAGCAGTTACTCCAAACAGGATTCCAGGGAGACCCAGTACTTC
J: TRBJ2-1; D: TRBD1; size: many; V: TRBV6-5; CDR3: CASSYSGQGAGNEQFF; DNA: TGTGCCAGCAGTTACTCGGGGCAGGGGGCTGGGAATGAGCAGTTCTTC
J: TRBJ1-6; D: .; size: few; V: TRBV19; CDR3: CASSIVVRSSPLHF; DNA: TGTGCCAGTAGTATAGTCGTCAGGAGTTCACCCCTCCACTTT
J: TRBJ1-1; D: .; size: few; V: TRBV27; CDR3: CASSWAQGNEAFF; DNA: TGTGCCAGCAGTTGGGCCCAGGGTAATGAAGCTTTCTTT
J: TRBJ2-1; D: TRBD2; size: many; V: TRBV10-3; CDR3: CAIRDGTRGLEQFF; DNA: TGTGCCATCCGGGACGGGACTAGGGGCCTTGAGCAGTTCTTC
J: TRBJ2-1; D: .; size: .; V: TRBV29-1; CDR3: CSVPTRGLYNEQFF; DNA: TGCAGCGTTCCCACCAGGGGTCTCTACAATGAGCAGTTCTTC
J: TRBJ1-3; D: .; size: .; V: TRBV6-2/TRBV6-3; CDR3: CASSSLRVGNTIYF; DNA: TGTGCCAGCAGTTCCTTGAGGGTTGGAAACACCATATATTTT
J: TRBJ1-1; D: .; size: .; V: TRBV2; CDR3: CASSFGWNTEAFF; DNA: TGTGCCAGCAGTTTCGGATGGAACACTGAAGCTTTCTTT
J: TRBJ2-5; D: .; size: many; V: TRBV12-3/TRBV12-4; CDR3: CASSLGGVLGTQYF; DNA: TGTGCCAGCAGTTTAGGTGGGGTCCTAGGGACCCAGTACTTC
J: TRBJ2-7; D: .; size: .; V: TRBV10-3; CDR3: CAISGPNSYEQYF; DNA: TGTGCCATCAGTGGCCCAAACTCCTACGAGCAGTACTTC
J: TRBJ2-1; D: TRBD1; size: many; V: TRBV5-1; CDR3: CASSASGGRGEQFF; DNA: TGCGCCAGCAGCGCCTCAGGGGGCCGGGGTGAGCAGTTCTTC
J: TRBJ2-3; D: .; size: .; V: TRBV28; CDR3: CASSRTGAFTDTQYF; DNA: TGTGCCAGCAGCCGCACCGGGGCTTTCACAGATACGCAGTATTTT
J: TRBJ2-7; D: TRBD2; size: few; V: TRBV4-1; CDR3: CASSQVPAGGPYEQYF; DNA: TGCGCCAGCAGCCAAGTTCCAGCGGGAGGGCCTTACGAGCAGTACTTC
J: TRBJ1-1; D: .; size: .; V: TRBV2; CDR3: CASRDKAFTEAFF; DNA: TGTGCCAGCAGAGACAAGGCCTTCACTGAAGCTTTCTTT
J: TRBJ2-1; D: .; size: many; V: TRBV6-1; CDR3: CASSTPGFYNEQFF; DNA: TGTGCCAGCAGTACGCCCGGGTTCTACAATGAGCAGTTCTTC
J: TRBJ2-3; D: TRBD2; size: many; V: TRBV28; CDR3: CASEVAGVGTDTQYF; DNA: TGTGCCAGTGAGGTAGCGGGAGTAGGCACAGATACGCAGTATTTT
J: TRBJ1-5; D: .; size: .; V: TRBV19; CDR3: CASSIVDQPQHF; DNA: TGTGCCAGTAGTATAGTGGATCAGCCCCAGCATTTT
J: TRBJ2-7; D: .; size: many; V: TRBV5-6; CDR3: CASTESRGTYEQYF; DNA: TGTGCCAGCACGGAGTCGCGGGGCACCTACGAGCAGTACTTC
J: TRBJ2-3; D: TRBD2; size: many; V: TRBV28; CDR3: CASSSSTLAGVYTDTQYF; DNA: TGTGCCAGCAGTTCTTCCACTCTAGCGGGGGTATACACAGATACGCAGTATTTT
J: TRBJ2-3; D: .; size: many; V: TRBV18; CDR3: CASSSKRADTQYF; DNA: TGTGCCAGCTCATCCAAGAGAGCAGATACGCAGTATTTT
J: TRBJ2-1; D: TRBD2; size: many; V: TRBV12-3/TRBV12-4; CDR3: CASTPSGGNEQFF; DNA: TGTGCCAGCACACCCTCGGGGGGGAATGAGCAGTTCTTC
J: TRBJ2-5; D: TRBD2; size: .; V: TRBV5-4; CDR3: CASSLEAGEETQYF; DNA: TGTGCCAGCAGCTTGGAGGCGGGGGAAGAGACCCAGTACTTC
J: TRBJ1-3; D: TRBD1; size: few; V: TRBV6-1; CDR3: CASSVGQGGTIYF; DNA: TGTGCCAGCAGTGTGGGACAGGGTGGGACCATATATTTT
J: TRBJ2-3; D: TRBD2; size: many; V: TRBV11-2; CDR3: CASSLRLAGQGDTQYF; DNA: TGTGCCAGCAGCTTGAGACTAGCGGGCCAGGGAGATACGCAGTATTTT
J: TRBJ1-3; D: .; size: few; V: TRBV3-1; CDR3: CASSDYTVSVRNTIYF; DNA: TGTGCCAGCAGCGATTATACGGTCTCGGTACGGAACACCATATATTTT
J: TRBJ2-1; D: TRBD1; size: many; V: TRBV5-6; CDR3: CASRKYVRGLGNEQFF; DNA: TGTGCCAGCCGAAAGTATGTCAGGGGGCTCGGCAATGAGCAGTTCTTC
J: TRBJ1-3; D: .; size: few; V: TRBV7-9; CDR3: CASSLDISGNTIYF; DNA: TGTGCCAGCAGCTTAGACATCTCTGGAAACACCATATATTTT
J: TRBJ2-1; D: TRBD2; size: many; V: TRBV7-9; CDR3: CASSPQAPGLAGDYNEQFF; DNA: TGTGCCAGCAGCCCCCAGGCCCCCGGACTAGCGGGGGACTACAATGAGCAGTTCTTC
J: TRBJ2-1; D: TRBD2; size: few; V: TRBV3-1; CDR3: CASSQGRAGEFF; DNA: TGTGCCAGCAGCCAAGGGAGGGCGGGGGAGTTCTTC
J: TRBJ1-5; D: .; size: many; V: TRBV7-2; CDR3: CASSLVPPNQPQHF; DNA: TGTGCCAGCAGCTTAGTCCCTCCGAATCAGCCCCAGCATTTT
J: TRBJ1-1; D: .; size: many; V: TRBV10-3; CDR3: CATLSSRVMNTEAFF; DNA: TGTGCCACCCTTTCCTCTAGGGTGATGAACACTGAAGCTTTCTTT
J: TRBJ2-2; D: TRBD1; size: .; V: TRBV3-1; CDR3: CASSHSRTGHTGELFF; DNA: TGTGCCAGCAGCCATTCTCGGACAGGGCACACCGGGGAGCTGTTTTTT
J: TRBJ2-3; D: .; size: many; V: TRBV29-1; CDR3: CSVVGQSPDTQYF; DNA: TGCAGCGTTGTGGGGCAGTCCCCAGATACGCAGTATTTT
J: TRBJ1-6; D: .; size: few; V: TRBV9; CDR3: CASSPGHWSKALHF; DNA: TGTGCCAGCAGTCCGGGACACTGGTCCAAGGCCCTCCACTTT
J: TRBJ2-5; D: TRBD2; size: many; V: TRBV11-2; CDR3: CASSHGTSGRYRETQYF; DNA: TGTGCCAGCAGCCACGGGACTAGCGGGAGGTATCGGGAGACCCAGTACTTC
J: TRBJ1-2; D: .; size: .; V: TRBV19; CDR3: CASSTPGEPLNYGYTF; DNA: TGTGCCAGTAGCACCCCGGGGGAACCCTTAAACTATGGCTACACCTTC
J: TRBJ2-3; D: .; size: .; V: TRBV7-2; CDR3: CASSLVGITDTQYF; DNA: TGTGCCAGCAGCTTAGTCGGGATCACAGATACGCAGTATTTT
J: TRBJ1-5; D: .; size: many; V: TRBV20-1; CDR3: CSARGGGTDQPQHF; DNA: TGCAGTGCTCGGGGCGGGGGCACGGATCAGCCCCAGCATTTT
J: TRBJ2-5; D: TRBD1; size: many; V: TRBV5-5; CDR3: CASSLGWDSLQETQYF; DNA: TGTGCCAGCAGCTTGGGTTGGGACAGTCTCCAAGAGACCCAGTACTTC
J: TRBJ2-2; D: TRBD2; size: .; V: TRBV7-3; CDR3: CASSAGLAGTTGELFF; DNA: TGTGCCAGCAGCGCCGGACTAGCGGGAACCACCGGGGAGCTGTTTTTT
J: TRBJ2-7; D: .; size: .; V: TRBV4-1; CDR3: CASSRRLQGQSTSYEQYF; DNA: TGCGCCAGCAGCCGGCGGTTACAAGGACAGTCGACCTCCTACGAGCAGTACTTC
J: TRBJ1-2; D: .; size: many; V: TRBV28; CDR3: CASSTYRVVSGYTF; DNA: TGTGCCAGCAGTACCTACAGGGTTGTGAGCGGCTACACCTTC